There are a few counts of the clone carrying this T cell receptor beta chain. The antigen remains unidentified. The data belong to a study of T cells after yellow fever vaccination. V was pared by 7 bases and J by 4 bases, with 2 bases of the junction left unmatched. Germline V gene data show CDR1 as MNHEY and CDR2 as SVGEGT. This CDR3 is built from 13 residues. Overall study findings and caveats: Overlap between CD4 and CD8 compartments was detected for a small share of clonotypes. Peaking faster, on day 5 versus 15, the secondary response was nonetheless weaker. Most clones from primary vaccination resurfaced after the booster (nearly 97% CD4, 75% to 90% CD8).

MiXCR, applied by TCRdb to the 5' RACE reads, yields one record per CDR3 protein. The data show some 350,000 distinct CDR3 sequences, 8.7% seen once. The clonotype originates from a man between 18 and 29 years old who received the YFV17D yellow fever vaccine. Sequenced material: PBMCs, taken on the day of the first yellow fever vaccination. The chain carries TRBV6-2 or TRBV6-3 and TRBJ2-1; 9 bases fit TRBD2. This chain's CDR3 is CASMRGGYNEQFF. Here the CDR3 DNA reads TGTGCCAGCATGCGGGGGGGTTACAATGAGCAGTTCTTC.